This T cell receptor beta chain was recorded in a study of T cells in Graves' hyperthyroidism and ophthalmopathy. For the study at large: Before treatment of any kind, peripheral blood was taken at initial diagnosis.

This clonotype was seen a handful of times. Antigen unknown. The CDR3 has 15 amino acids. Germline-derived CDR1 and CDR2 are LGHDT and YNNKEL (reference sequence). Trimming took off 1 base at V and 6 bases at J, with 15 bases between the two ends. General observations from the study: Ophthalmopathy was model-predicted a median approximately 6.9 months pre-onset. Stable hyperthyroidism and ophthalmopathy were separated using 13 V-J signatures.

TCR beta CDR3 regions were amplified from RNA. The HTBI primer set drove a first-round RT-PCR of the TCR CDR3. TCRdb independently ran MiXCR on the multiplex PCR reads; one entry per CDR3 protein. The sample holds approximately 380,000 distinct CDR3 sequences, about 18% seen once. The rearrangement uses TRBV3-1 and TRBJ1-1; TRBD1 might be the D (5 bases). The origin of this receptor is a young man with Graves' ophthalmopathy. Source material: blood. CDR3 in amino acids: CASSQGGTRWAEAFF. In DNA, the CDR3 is TGTGCCAGCAGCCAAGGGGGGACCAGGTGGGCTGAAGCTTTCTTT.